The rows below give T cell receptor beta chains drawn from one sample of a study of blood T cell repertoires in COVID-19. Sequenced by immunoSEQ multiplex PCR; TCRdb stores in-frame clones only, minus some. Found here are roughly 120,000 clones, 85% to 90% of them singletons; the top ten hold about 1%. The sequenced sample was peripheral blood. The receptors were gathered from a woman aged 45-65 years with active or convalescent COVID-19. CDR3s include the opening cysteine and the closing phenylalanine or tryptophan. The D gene is left open where the match is weak. Not every row has a clone size; where given, it reads once, few, many or a size class.

v_call,d_call,j_call,clone_size,cdr3_nt,cdr3_aa
TRBV2,TRBD1,TRBJ2-6,-,TGTGCCAACACCGGACAGGGGGCGTCTGGGGCCAACGTCCTGACTTTC,CANTGQGASGANVLTF
TRBV29-1,TRBD1,TRBJ1-2,-,TGCAGCGTTGAAAAGGGGGCGCAGGCCTTC,CSVEKGAQAF
TRBV7-8,-,TRBJ1-1,few,TGTGCCAGCAGCAGCGGGAGTATCGTCACTGAAGCTTTCTTT,CASSSGSIVTEAFF
TRBV14,TRBD2,TRBJ2-2,-,TGTGCCAGCAGCCGGAGGATAGGGACTAGCGGGAGTAAGAACACCGGGGAGCTGTTTTTT,CASSRRIGTSGSKNTGELFF
TRBV15,TRBD2,TRBJ2-1,-,TGTGCCACCAGCAGAGTTAGCGGGAGGGACAATGAGCAGTTCTTC,CATSRVSGRDNEQFF
TRBV15,TRBD2,TRBJ2-4,-,TGTGCCACCAGCAGAGATGGTCCTAGCGGGAGGGCCCTAAACATTCAGTACTTC,CATSRDGPSGRALNIQYF
TRBV6-5,-,TRBJ1-3,-,TGTGCCAGCAGCCAGCAAAGGGGGTCTGGAAACACCATATATTTT,CASSQQRGSGNTIYF
TRBV18,TRBD2,TRBJ2-5,-,TGTGCCAGCTCAGCCCAGTGGACTAGCGGGAATCGAGAGACCCAGTACTTC,CASSAQWTSGNRETQYF
TRBV7-8,TRBD1,TRBJ1-2,-,TGTGCCAGCAGCGAGGGACAGATCCTTAACTATGGCTACACCTTC,CASSEGQILNYGYTF
TRBV12-3/TRBV12-4,TRBD2,TRBJ2-1,-,TGTGCCAGCAGTCCACTAGCGATGAATGAGCAGTTCTTC,CASSPLAMNEQFF
TRBV6-5,-,TRBJ2-2,-,TGTGCCAGTGCGGAGGACAACACCGGGGAGCTGTTTTTT,CASAEDNTGELFF
TRBV18,-,TRBJ2-7,-,TGTGCCAGCTCAGGCAGCGAACGAGGGCAGTACTTC,CASSGSERGQYF
TRBV5-1,-,TRBJ1-3,-,TGCGCCAGCAGCATACAGGGAAACTCTGGAAACACCATATATTTT,CASSIQGNSGNTIYF
TRBV7-9,-,TRBJ1-6,-,TGTGCCAGCAGCTCAAATAGAGATTCACCCCTCCACTTT,CASSSNRDSPLHF
TRBV1,-,TRBJ2-7,once,TGCACCAGCAGCCAGGGGACAGGGGCCGGGGAGCAGTACTTC,CTSSQGTGAGEQYF
TRBV28,TRBD2,TRBJ2-7,-,TGTGCCAGCAGCCACGGACTAGCGGGGAGACCCTACGAGCAGTACTTC,CASSHGLAGRPYEQYF
TRBV28,TRBD2,TRBJ2-7,-,TGTGCCACCGAGACTAGCGGGAGCTCCTACGAGCAGTACTTC,CATETSGSSYEQYF
TRBV30,-,TRBJ1-3,-,TGTGCCTGGAGTAAATTACAGGGTTCCGGAAACACCATATATTTT,CAWSKLQGSGNTIYF